This T cell receptor (beta chain) was obtained from a study of T cell responses to AZD1222 COVID-19 vaccine. Points from the study as a whole: Only after the peak T cell response were repertoires sampled.

The data were produced by immunoSEQ multiplex PCR, yet TCRdb's version contains in-frame clones alone and is incomplete. Of under 200,000 clones in the sample, around nine tenths were seen once. Trimming cost V 2 bases and J 2 bases; bases outside gene matches: 3. The germline V gene has CDR1 SNHLY and CDR2 FYNNEI. The CDR3 has 14 residues. Turning to this clone: The antigen remains unidentified.

The sequence came from an adult who received the AZD1222 COVID-19 vaccine. The sample was peripheral blood, taken 28 days after the second AZD1222 dose. V is TRBV2 and J is TRBJ2-7; 7 bases line up with TRBD1. As DNA, the CDR3 is TGTGCCAGCAGTGAAAGGGGGCCCACCTACGAGCAGTACTTC. Its translation: CASSERGPTYEQYF. Drawing the rest from reference TRBV2 and TRBJ2-7, the complete variable domain is EPEVTQTPSHQVTQMGQEVILRCVPISNHLYFYWYRQILGQKVEFLVSFYNNEISEKSEIFDDQFSVERPDGSNFTLKIRSTKLEDSAMYFCASSERGPTYEQYFGPGTRLTVT.